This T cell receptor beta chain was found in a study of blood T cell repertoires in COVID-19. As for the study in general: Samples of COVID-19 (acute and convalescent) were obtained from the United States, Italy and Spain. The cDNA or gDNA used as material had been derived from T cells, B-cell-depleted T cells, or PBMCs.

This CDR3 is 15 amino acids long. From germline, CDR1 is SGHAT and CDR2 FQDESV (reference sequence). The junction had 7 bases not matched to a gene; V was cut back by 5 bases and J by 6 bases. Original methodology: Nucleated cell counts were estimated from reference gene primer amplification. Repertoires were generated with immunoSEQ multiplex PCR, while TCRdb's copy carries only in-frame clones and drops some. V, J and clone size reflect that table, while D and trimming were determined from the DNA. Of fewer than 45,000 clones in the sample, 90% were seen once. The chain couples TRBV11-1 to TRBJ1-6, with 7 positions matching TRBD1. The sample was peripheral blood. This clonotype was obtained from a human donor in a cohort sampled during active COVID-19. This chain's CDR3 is CASSKTGRSNSPLHF. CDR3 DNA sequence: TGTGCCAGCAGCAAGACAGGGCGGAGTAATTCACCCCTCCACTTT.